This T cell receptor (beta chain) was recorded in a study of OX40 agonist ivuxolimab in advanced cancers. Describing the broader study: Ivuxolimab was an agonistic, fully human IgG2 monoclonal antibody directed against OX40 (CD134), a costimulatory receptor. Intravenous ivuxolimab was administered to patients every 2 weeks at six dose levels: 0.01, 0.1, 0.3, 1.5, 3 and 10 mg/kg. Of the approximately 50 dose-escalation patients, hepatocellular carcinoma was present in about 20, melanoma in approximately 15, renal cell carcinoma in 9 and head and neck cancer in 9. A male proportion of under 85% and a mean age of roughly 55 years, ranging from 23 to 79, were recorded for the dose-escalation cohort. Prior anti-PD-1, anti-PD-L1 or anti-CTLA-4 therapy was permitted, and 30% to 50% of dose-escalation patients had received checkpoint inhibitors. Partial responses occurred in three dose-escalation patients: two with cutaneous melanoma and one with hepatocellular carcinoma. Peripheral TCRbeta sequencing was intended to test whether TCR sequence diversity was altered and clonal T-cell expansion was caused by ivuxolimab. The paper describes the monotherapy dose-escalation part (N of about 52 patients) of the phase I trial of ivuxolimab.

A note on this clone: It has no known antigen specificity. Base quality data are lacking; no much larger clone is found one base away.

Here is what the overall study found, with its caveats: After ivuxolimab, more expanded clones were found on average in CD8+ T cells than in CD4+ T cells. At doses of 0.1 to 3.0 mg/kg, clonal expansion of both CD4+ and CD8+ T cells in blood was seen between baseline and week 6. In the 0.1-3.0 mg/kg groups, partial responders were among the patients with the lowest normalized peripheral clonal expansion, particularly in CD8+ T cells. Low levels of normalized T-cell clonal expansion were also seen in some nonresponding patients. The antigen specificity of the clonally expanded peripheral T cells was not determined.

The trial excluded patients who had a history of autoimmune disease or who were on systemic immunosuppression. Peripheral blood for TCR sequencing was collected from all dose cohorts at baseline, on cycle 4 day 1, and on cycle 7 day 1. The samples were taken from a phase I, first-in-human, multicenter, open-label dose-escalation trial of ivuxolimab. Adults with locally advanced or metastatic melanoma, renal cell, hepatocellular, or head and neck squamous cell carcinoma were enrolled in the trial. CD4+ and CD8+ T cells were sorted separately from peripheral blood before TCR sequencing. Genomic DNA was isolated from the sorted cells so that the TCRbeta CDR3 region could be sequenced. The immunoSEQ Assay was used for sequencing of TCRbeta CDR3 regions. TCRdb re-hosts the immuneACCESS table, in-frame sequences only. Its copies lack some clones; in the studies checked, an unresolved V gene accounts for under half of them, and the cause for the rest is not known. Across this sample there are approximately 94,000 clones, with less than 95% seen only once. 0.45% to 0.65% of the sample is taken by the ten largest.

The TCR comes from an adult with an advanced solid tumor such as melanoma, head and neck, liver or kidney cancer. The sequencing used CD4+ or CD8+ T cells sorted from blood, collected in a trial of the OX40 agonist ivuxolimab.

The DNA sequence follows: TGCGCCAGCAGCTTGCCTCAGGGACTCACAGATACGCAGTATTTT. It encodes CASSLPQGLTDTQYF. This receptor chain uses TRBV5-1 and TRBJ2-3, with a weak D call of TRBD2 (6 bases match). CDR1 SGHRS and CDR2 YFSETQ are derived from the germline V gene. The junction carries 11 bases between V and J, which are trimmed by 1 base and 2 bases respectively. Reading from cysteine to phenylalanine, the CDR3 counts 15 amino acids. Solely the CDR3 DNA is kept, with 45 bases framed from the first base. The variable domain in full, with residues beyond the CDR3 obtained from the reference TRBV5-1 and TRBJ2-3 genes, is KAGVTQTPRYLIKTRGQQVTLSCSPISGHRSVSWYQQTPGQGLQFLFEYFSETQRNKGNFPGRFSGRQFSNSRSEMNVSTLELGDSALYLCASSLPQGLTDTQYFGPGTRLTVL.